This is a list of T cell receptor beta chains from one sample in a study of blood T cell repertoires in COVID-19. The data were produced by immunoSEQ multiplex PCR, yet TCRdb's version contains in-frame clones alone and is incomplete. The sample consists of fewer than 350,000 clones, 75% to 90% of them appearing once. Material for sequencing was peripheral blood. These receptors all stem from a man in his forties with acute or convalescent COVID-19. The CDR3 runs from the conserved cysteine through the conserved F or W. The order of the fields is J gene, V gene, CDR3 protein.

TRBJ1-3,TRBV2,CASSLYSTGTGNTIYF
TRBJ1-1,TRBV19,CASSIRAGVNTEAFF
TRBJ1-3,TRBV11-2,CASSLTGVTGNTIYF
TRBJ1-5,TRBV12-5,CASGSDIGQGMSQPQHF
TRBJ2-2,TRBV4-1,CASSQKGQGDTGELFF
TRBJ1-2,TRBV2,CASSEANRGGYTF
TRBJ1-6,TRBV5-1,CASGSGADYNSPLHF
TRBJ1-2,TRBV15,CATSRDSGQIYGYTF
TRBJ1-5,TRBV19,CASSRKWQNSNQPQHF
TRBJ1-5,TRBV6-5,CASSWDRYNQPQHF
TRBJ2-3,TRBV5-1,CASSFGGIQDTQYF
TRBJ2-7,TRBV19,CASGRGRDYEQYF
TRBJ1-5,TRBV12-3/TRBV12-4,CASSNTDQPQHF
TRBJ2-1,TRBV10-3,CAISEGGGGPGYNEQFF